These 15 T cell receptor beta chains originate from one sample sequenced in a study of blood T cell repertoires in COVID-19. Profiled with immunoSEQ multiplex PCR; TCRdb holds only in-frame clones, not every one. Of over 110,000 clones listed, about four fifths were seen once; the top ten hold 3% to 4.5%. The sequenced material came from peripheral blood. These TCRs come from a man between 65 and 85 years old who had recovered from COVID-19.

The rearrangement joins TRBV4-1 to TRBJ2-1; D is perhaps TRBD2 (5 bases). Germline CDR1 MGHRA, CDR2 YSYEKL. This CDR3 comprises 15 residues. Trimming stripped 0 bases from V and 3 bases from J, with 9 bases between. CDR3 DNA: TGCGCCAGCAGCCAAGATGCTAGCAGCTACAATGAGCAGTTCTTC. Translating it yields CASSQDASSYNEQFF.

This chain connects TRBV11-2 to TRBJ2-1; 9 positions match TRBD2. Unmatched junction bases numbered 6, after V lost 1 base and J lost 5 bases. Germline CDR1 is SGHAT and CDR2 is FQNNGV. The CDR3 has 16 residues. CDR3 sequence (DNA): TGTGCCAGCAGCTTAGTTAGCGGGAGCCTGAACAATGAGCAGTTCTTC. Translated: CASSLVSGSLNNEQFF.

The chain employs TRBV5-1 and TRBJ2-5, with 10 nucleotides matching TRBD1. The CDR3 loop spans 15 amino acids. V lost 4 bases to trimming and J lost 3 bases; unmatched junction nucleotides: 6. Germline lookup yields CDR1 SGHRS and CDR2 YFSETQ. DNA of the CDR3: TGCGCCAGCAGCCCTCCCGGGACAGGGGAAGAGACCCAGTACTTC. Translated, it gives CASSPPGTGEETQYF. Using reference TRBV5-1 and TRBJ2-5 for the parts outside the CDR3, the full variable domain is KAGVTQTPRYLIKTRGQQVTLSCSPISGHRSVSWYQQTPGQGLQFLFEYFSETQRNKGNFPGRFSGRQFSNSRSEMNVSTLELGDSALYLCASSPPGTGEETQYFGPGTRLLVL.

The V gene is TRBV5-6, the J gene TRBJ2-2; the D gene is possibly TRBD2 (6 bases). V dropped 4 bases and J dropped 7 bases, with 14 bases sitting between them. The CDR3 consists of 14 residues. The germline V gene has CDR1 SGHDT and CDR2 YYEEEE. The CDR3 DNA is TGTGCCAGCAGCAAACAAACTAGCTTCGGGGAGCTGTTTTTT. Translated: CASSKQTSFGELFF.

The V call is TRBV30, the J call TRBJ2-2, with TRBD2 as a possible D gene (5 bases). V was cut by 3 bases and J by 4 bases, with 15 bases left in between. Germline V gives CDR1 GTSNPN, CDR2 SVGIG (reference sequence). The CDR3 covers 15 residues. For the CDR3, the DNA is TGTGCCTGGAGCAGCAGGCGGGTTGGCACCGGGGAGCTGTTTTTT. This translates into CAWSSRRVGTGELFF.

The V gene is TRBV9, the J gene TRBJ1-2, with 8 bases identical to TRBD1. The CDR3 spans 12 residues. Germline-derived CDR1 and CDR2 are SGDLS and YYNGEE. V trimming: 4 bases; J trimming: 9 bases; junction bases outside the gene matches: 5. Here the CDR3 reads CASSSRQGSYTF. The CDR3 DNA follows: TGTGCCAGCAGCTCCAGACAGGGGAGCTACACCTTC.

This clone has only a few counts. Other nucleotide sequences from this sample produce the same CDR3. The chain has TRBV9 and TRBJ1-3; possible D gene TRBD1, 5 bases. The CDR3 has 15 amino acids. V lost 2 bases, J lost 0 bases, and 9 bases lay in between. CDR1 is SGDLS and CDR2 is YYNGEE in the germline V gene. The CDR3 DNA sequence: TGTGCCAGCAGCGTCTCAGGGAACTCTGGAAACACCATATATTTT. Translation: CASSVSGNSGNTIYF.

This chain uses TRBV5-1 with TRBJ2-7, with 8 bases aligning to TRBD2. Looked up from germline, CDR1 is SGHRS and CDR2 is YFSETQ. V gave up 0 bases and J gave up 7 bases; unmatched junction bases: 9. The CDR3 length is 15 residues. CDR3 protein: CASSLASAGVREQYF. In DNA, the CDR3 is TGCGCCAGCAGCTTGGCCTCAGCGGGAGTACGAGAGCAGTACTTC.

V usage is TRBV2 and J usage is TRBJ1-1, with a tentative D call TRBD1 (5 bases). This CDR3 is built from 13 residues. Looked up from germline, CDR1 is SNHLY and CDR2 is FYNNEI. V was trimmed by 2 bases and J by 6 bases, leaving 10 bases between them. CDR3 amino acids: CASSEQGGAEAFF. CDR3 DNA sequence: TGTGCCAGCAGTGAACAGGGAGGGGCTGAAGCTTTCTTT.

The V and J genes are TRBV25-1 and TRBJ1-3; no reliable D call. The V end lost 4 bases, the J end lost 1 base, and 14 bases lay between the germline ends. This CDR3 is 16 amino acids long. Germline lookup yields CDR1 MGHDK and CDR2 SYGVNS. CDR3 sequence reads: CASSGTRIGSGNTIYF. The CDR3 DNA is TGTGCCAGCAGTGGCACGCGGATCGGTTCTGGAAACACCATATATTTT.

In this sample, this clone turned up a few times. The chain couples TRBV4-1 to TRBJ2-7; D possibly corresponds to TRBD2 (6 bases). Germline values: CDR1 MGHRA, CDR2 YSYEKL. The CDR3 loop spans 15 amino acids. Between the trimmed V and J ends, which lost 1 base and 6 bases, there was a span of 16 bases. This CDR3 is CASSQALGSWSEQYF. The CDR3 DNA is TGCGCCAGCAGCCAAGCACTCGGGAGTTGGTCCGAGCAGTACTTC.

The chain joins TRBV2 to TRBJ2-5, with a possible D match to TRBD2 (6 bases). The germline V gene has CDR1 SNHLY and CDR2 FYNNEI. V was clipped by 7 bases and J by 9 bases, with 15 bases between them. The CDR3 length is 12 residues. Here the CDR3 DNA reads TGTGCCAGCACCGAAGGAGGGACGGCCCAGTACTTC. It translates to CASTEGGTAQYF.

CDR3 nucleotides: TGTGCCAGCAGTGTAGGCCAATTTACAGGGTTGAATGAGCAGTTCTTC. Its protein is CASSVGQFTGLNEQFF. This chain joins TRBV27 and TRBJ2-1, with D tentatively TRBD1 (6 bases). Germline V lookup: CDR1 MNHEY, CDR2 SMNVEV (reference sequence). This CDR3 is 16 amino acids long. The ends were cut back, 5 bases at V and 7 bases at J, with 21 bases in the middle.

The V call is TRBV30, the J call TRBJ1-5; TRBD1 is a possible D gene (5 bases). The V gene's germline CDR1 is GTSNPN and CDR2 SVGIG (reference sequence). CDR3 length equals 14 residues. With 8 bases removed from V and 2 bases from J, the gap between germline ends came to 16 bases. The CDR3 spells CALRDSWGNQPQHF. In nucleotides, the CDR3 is TGTGCCCTCCGGGACTCGTGGGGCAATCAGCCCCAGCATTTT.

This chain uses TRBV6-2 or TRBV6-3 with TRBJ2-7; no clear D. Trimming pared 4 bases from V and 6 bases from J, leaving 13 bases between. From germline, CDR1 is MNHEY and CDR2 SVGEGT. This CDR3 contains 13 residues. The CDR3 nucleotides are TGTGCCAGCAGTTTCACAGTAGTGGGCGAGCAGTACTTC. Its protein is CASSFTVVGEQYF.